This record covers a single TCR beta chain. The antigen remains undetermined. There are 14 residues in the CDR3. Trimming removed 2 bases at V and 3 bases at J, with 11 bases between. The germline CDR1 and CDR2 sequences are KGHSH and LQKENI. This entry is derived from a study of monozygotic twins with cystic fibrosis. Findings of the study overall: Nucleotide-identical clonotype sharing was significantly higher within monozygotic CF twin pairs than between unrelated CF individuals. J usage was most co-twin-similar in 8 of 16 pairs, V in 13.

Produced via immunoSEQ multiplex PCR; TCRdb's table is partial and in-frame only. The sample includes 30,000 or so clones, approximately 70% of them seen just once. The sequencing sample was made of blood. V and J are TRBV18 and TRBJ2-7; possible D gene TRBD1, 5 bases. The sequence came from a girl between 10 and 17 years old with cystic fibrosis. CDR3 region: CASSPSWGYYEQYF. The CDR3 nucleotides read TGTGCCAGCTCACCAAGTTGGGGCTACTACGAGCAGTACTTC.